The source of this T cell receptor beta chain is a study of Ad26.COV2.S vaccination and SARS-CoV-2 variants. Clones were sequenced by immunoSEQ multiplex PCR, and TCRdb holds only the in-frame ones, with some missing. The sample consists of tens of thousands of clones, approximately 77% of them appearing once. General study findings and limits: Once vaccination had occurred, spike-specific CD8+ and CD4+ T cell responses reportedly showed substantial breadth.

To note about this clone: What it recognizes is unknown.

V lost 0 bases to trimming and J lost 1 base; unmatched junction nucleotides: 11. This CDR3 spans 20 amino acids. The V gene's germline CDR1 is ENHRY and CDR2 SYGVKD. The sequenced sample was peripheral blood, obtained after recovery from COVID-19. The rearrangement uses TRBV10-3 and TRBJ2-1, with 11 positions matching TRBD2. This sequence was found in a human donor who had recovered from COVID-19. CDR3 amino acids: CAISESGTSGLLGSYNEQFF. In DNA form, the CDR3 reads TGTGCCATCAGTGAGTCCGGGACTAGCGGATTACTGGGTTCCTACAATGAGCAGTTCTTC.